This T cell receptor (beta chain) is drawn from a study of identifying expanded T cells in peripheral blood. This CDR3 spans 13 amino acids. CDR1 and CDR2 (germline): MDHEN, SYDVKM. V was clipped by 6 bases and J by 4 bases; unmatched bases: 5. The table came from immunoSEQ multiplex PCR; TCRdb's copy has only in-frame clones and leaves some out. The sample lists around 66,000 clones, around 87% occurring once. The receptor was isolated from a person between 18 and 75 years old in good health. The sample was blood. J is TRBJ2-5 and V is TRBV28, with 7 nucleotides matching TRBD2. The CDR3 coding sequence is TGTGCCAGCAGCATGGGAGGGTTAGAGACCCAGTACTTC. It codes for CASSMGGLETQYF.